What follows are 12 T cell receptor beta chains derived from one specimen sequenced in a study of untreated major depressive disorder. Generated by immunoSEQ multiplex PCR, the TCRdb table keeps only in-frame clones and is missing some. This table has about 19,000 clones, roughly 84% appearing once. The sequenced sample consisted of CD4+ T cells from PBMCs. The receptors stem from a young woman in good health.

The genes are TRBV2 and TRBJ2-1; 10 bases match TRBD2. CDR1 SNHLY and CDR2 FYNNEI come from the germline V gene. J gave up 7 bases and V 0 bases, and 6 bases lay outside the gene matches. CDR3 length: 16 residues. CDR3 residues: CASSEAPAGGGNEQFF. The CDR3 coding sequence is TGTGCCAGCAGTGAAGCGCCAGCGGGAGGGGGAAATGAGCAGTTCTTC.

The chain links TRBV5-1 to TRBJ2-3; D perhaps matches TRBD2 (6 bases). Germline values: CDR1 SGHRS, CDR2 YFSETQ. The CDR3 is 14 residues long. The V and J ends lost 4 bases and 3 bases respectively, with 12 bases between them. Here the CDR3 reads CASSLGAGTDTQYF. CDR3 coding DNA: TGCGCCAGCAGCCTAGGGGCGGGAACAGATACGCAGTATTTT.

The CDR3 spells CASSLVLREDGADTQYF. The CDR3 DNA reads TGCGCCAGCAGCTTAGTTCTACGGGAGGATGGTGCAGATACGCAGTATTTT. The chain employs TRBV5-1 and TRBJ2-3; TRBD2 matches 7 bases. The CDR3 sequence is 17 residues long. Germline V CDR1 and CDR2: SGHRS, YFSETQ. After removal of 2 bases from V and 4 bases from J, the junction contained 13 bases not matched to a gene.

This clone was counted only a few times. This rearrangement joins TRBV19 to TRBJ1-2, with 7 positions matching TRBD1. This CDR3 contains 13 residues. From germline, CDR1 is LNHDA and CDR2 SQIVND (reference sequence). J gave up 2 bases and V 6 bases, and 3 bases lay outside the gene matches. The DNA for the CDR3 is TGTGCCAGTAGGCCGACAGGGAACTATGGCTACACCTTC. It encodes CASRPTGNYGYTF.

The V call is TRBV29-1, the J call TRBJ2-7; D perhaps matches TRBD2 (6 bases). The length of the CDR3 is 13 residues. The V and J ends lost 5 bases and 0 bases respectively, with 11 bases between them. The germline CDR1 and CDR2 sequences are SQVTM and ANQGSEA. The DNA of the CDR3 is TGCAGCGTTTCTACCGGGAGCTCCTACGAGCAGTACTTC. Protein sequence: CSVSTGSSYEQYF.

This sequence joins TRBV6-5 and TRBJ2-3, with D uncertain. The germline V and J ends were trimmed by 6 bases and 1 base, with 14 bases remaining between them. Germline CDR1 and CDR2: MNHEY and SVGAGI. The length of the CDR3 is 15 residues. The CDR3 here is CASSRGPSGTDTQYF. For the CDR3, the DNA is TGTGCCAGCAGCCGCGGACCATCGGGCACAGATACGCAGTATTTT.

The genes are TRBV7-7 and TRBJ2-2; 10 positions match TRBD2. The CDR3 runs 16 residues. V lost 3 bases and J lost 7; bases outside the gene matches: 8. Germline values: CDR1 SSHAT, CDR2 FNYEAQ (reference sequence). CDR3 sequence: CASSFLAGDRGGELFF. The CDR3 DNA sequence: TGTGCCAGCAGCTTTCTAGCGGGAGATCGTGGCGGGGAGCTGTTTTTT.

The V gene is TRBV30, the J gene TRBJ1-2, with D unresolved. Germline V lookup: CDR1 GTSNPN, CDR2 SVGIG (reference sequence). The CDR3 totals 13 residues. The V end was cut by 0 bases, the J end by 7 bases, with 12 bases between. CDR3: CAWSVGSEGGYTF. The CDR3 DNA reads as TGTGCCTGGAGTGTAGGGTCGGAGGGTGGCTACACCTTC.

Here the CDR3 DNA reads TGTGCCAGCAGTTGGACTAGCGAGAACAATGAGCAGTTCTTC. Residues: CASSWTSENNEQFF. The rearrangement links TRBV6-1 to TRBJ2-1; 9 bases align to TRBD2. Germline loops: CDR1 MNHNS, CDR2 SASEGT. V was clipped by 5 bases and J by 5 bases; unmatched bases: 4. The CDR3 length is 14 residues.

This clone is a singleton in its sample. The chain is built from TRBV5-4 and TRBJ2-7, with 9 bases that match TRBD1. In germline, CDR1 is SGHNT, CDR2 YYREEE (reference sequence). The V gene end was trimmed by 4 bases and the J gene end by 0 bases; junction bases not matched to a gene: 8. The CDR3 spans 16 residues. Here the CDR3 reads CASSRAGTGSSYEQYF. DNA for the CDR3: TGTGCCAGCAGCCGCGCCGGGACAGGGAGCTCCTACGAGCAGTACTTC.

The sample holds a few counts of this clone. The chain uses TRBV6-6 and TRBJ2-7; perhaps TRBD1 as D (6 bases). V lost 1 base, J lost 3 bases, and 13 bases lay in between. The CDR3 contains 15 residues. Germline V CDR1 and CDR2: MNHNY, SVGAGI (reference sequence). The CDR3 is CASSYLQGPLYEQYF. As DNA, the CDR3 is TGTGCCAGCAGTTACTTGCAGGGGCCTCTCTACGAGCAGTACTTC.

For the CDR3, the DNA is TGTGCCAGCAGCTCGTGGAGGGACAGGGACGCTGGAAACACCATATATTTT. The encoded protein is CASSSWRDRDAGNTIYF. This chain joins TRBV7-6 and TRBJ1-3, with 9 bases identical to TRBD1. The V gene end was trimmed by 4 bases and the J gene end by 2 bases; junction bases not matched to a gene: 9. The CDR3 is 17 amino acids. Germline values: CDR1 SGHVS, CDR2 FNYEAQ.